This TCR beta chain was documented in a study of blood T cell repertoires in COVID-19. V was pared by 3 bases and J by 2 bases, with 14 bases between. CDR3 length: 16 amino acids. Germline V gene lookup returns CDR1 KGHDR and CDR2 SFDVKD. Authors' data handling: Scientists estimated how many nucleated cells there were by amplifying reference gene primers. Profiled with immunoSEQ multiplex PCR; TCRdb holds only in-frame clones, not every one. The V and J calls and clone size are taken from that table; D and trimming were inferred from the DNA. The data show a few hundred thousand clones, approximately 86% seen once.

This chain uses TRBV24-1 with TRBJ2-3; possible D gene TRBD2, 6 bases. The TCR was taken from a woman in her thirties or forties with acute COVID-19. Sequenced: PBMCs or T cells enriched from blood (not recorded which). The CDR3 here is CATSDPRRGDTDTQYF. The CDR3 coding sequence is TGTGCCACCAGTGATCCCCGGCGGGGAGACACAGATACGCAGTATTTT.